The entry below describes one TCR beta chain. Original processing methods: Reference gene primer amplification gave estimated nucleated cell counts. Clones were sequenced by immunoSEQ multiplex PCR, and TCRdb holds only the in-frame ones, with some missing. That table furnishes V, J and clone size, whereas the DNA furnished D and trimming. The top ten clones hold roughly a third of a sample with 15,000 to 20,000 clones, about 89% of them seen once. The record originates from a study of blood T cell repertoires in COVID-19. Study as a whole: Italy, Spain and the United States were the sources of the convalescent and acute COVID-19 samples. Sample material is recorded as cDNA or gDNA derived from T cells, B-cell-depleted T cells, or PBMCs.

Germline lookup yields CDR1 KGHSH and CDR2 LQKENI. V was pared by 3 bases and J by 4 bases, with 11 bases of the junction left unmatched. The CDR3 is made up of 17 amino acids. Material for sequencing was peripheral blood. The chain uses TRBV18 and TRBJ2-2; the match to TRBD2 covers 7 bases. The TCR sequence derives from a woman older than 75 with COVID-19, enrolled during active disease. The CDR3, as DNA: TGTGCCAGCTCACCTTCACGGAGGACTAGGAGCACCGGGGAGCTGTTTTTT. This encodes CASSPSRRTRSTGELFF.